Shown below are 13 T cell receptor beta chains from a single sample sequenced in a study of T cell changes during pregnancy in multiple sclerosis. TCRdb's table, derived via immunoSEQ multiplex PCR, lists solely in-frame clones and lacks some. The data show tens of thousands of clones, with approximately 94% seen just once and about 0.37% held by the top ten. The sample consisted of CD4+ T cells from peripheral blood mononuclear cells, taken before pregnancy. All receptors derive from a female donor with multiple sclerosis, enrolled in a pregnancy study.

This clone has a single count. The V and J genes are TRBV5-6 and TRBJ1-1; 9 bases map to TRBD1. Germline loops: CDR1 SGHDT, CDR2 YYEEEE. The V and J ends lost 7 bases and 1 base, in that order; junction bases with no gene match: 8. This CDR3 comprises 15 residues. The chain's CDR3 is CASSGQGLGNTEAFF. The DNA of the CDR3 is TGTGCCAGCTCAGGACAGGGGCTGGGGAACACTGAAGCTTTCTTT.

The V and J genes are TRBV30 and TRBJ2-7; maybe TRBD2 (6 bases). Germline V lookup: CDR1 GTSNPN, CDR2 SVGIG (reference sequence). This CDR3 comprises 12 residues. Trimming took 3 bases from V and 0 from J, leaving 6 bases between them. The CDR3 sequence is CAWRRDSYEQYF. In DNA, the CDR3 is TGTGCCTGGAGGCGGGACTCCTACGAGCAGTACTTC.

The chain carries TRBV15 and TRBJ1-5, with TRBD1 identical over 9 bases. The junction had 11 bases not matched to a gene; V was cut back by 0 bases and J by 2 bases. The CDR3 is made up of 19 amino acids. The germline CDR1 and CDR2 sequences are LNHNV and YYDKDF (reference sequence). The CDR3 here is CATSRDRRGQGSGNQPQHF. The CDR3 DNA follows: TGTGCCACCAGCAGAGATCGGAGGGGACAGGGTAGTGGCAATCAGCCCCAGCATTTT. The complete variable domain, with remaining parts taken from reference TRBV15 and TRBJ1-5, reads DAMVIQNPRYQVTQFGKPVTLSCSQTLNHNVMYWYQQKSSQAPKLLFHYYDKDFNNEADTPDNFQSRRPNTSFCFLDIRSPGLGDTAMYLCATSRDRRGQGSGNQPQHFGDGTRLSIL.

The J gene is TRBJ2-2, the V gene TRBV4-3; 11 nucleotides match TRBD1. V shed 1 base and J 6 bases; nucleotides not matched to a gene: 13. The length of the CDR3 is 19 residues. The germline gives CDR1 LGHNA, CDR2 YSLEER. The CDR3 coding sequence is TGCGCCAGCAGCCAAGGCATCCCCGGACAGGGGGCTGTCGCCGGGGAGCTGTTTTTT. Encoded protein: CASSQGIPGQGAVAGELFF.

DNA of the CDR3: TGTGCCAGCAGCTTGGGACACAACCCTAGCACAGATACGCAGTATTTT. Translated: CASSLGHNPSTDTQYF. This chain uses TRBV11-2 with TRBJ2-3; D might be TRBD1 (6 bases). The germline V and J ends were trimmed by 3 bases and 0 bases, with 13 bases remaining between them. CDR1 and CDR2 from the germline V gene are SGHAT and FQNNGV. This CDR3 is 16 amino acids long.

To note about this clone: A read error may produce the germline difference seen at one junction end. V gene TRBV30 combines with J gene TRBJ1-3; D is ambiguous. Germline CDR1 GTSNPN, CDR2 SVGIG (reference sequence). This CDR3 contains 14 residues. The chain's CDR3 is CAWSLVISANTIYF. The CDR3 DNA follows: TGTGCCTGGAGCCTAGTTATTTCTGCAAACACCATATATTTT.

The rearrangement uses TRBV19 and TRBJ2-7; TRBD2 might be the D (5 bases). CDR3 size: 14 residues. CDR1 LNHDA and CDR2 SQIVND come from the germline V gene (reference sequence). V shed 3 bases and J shed 0 bases, with 9 bases lying between them. In DNA form, the CDR3 reads TGTGCCAGTAGTATCCGAGGGCTCTCCTACGAGCAGTACTTC. It specifies CASSIRGLSYEQYF.

The chain is built from TRBV28 and TRBJ2-7; the match to TRBD1 covers 7 bases. V shed 3 bases and J 0 bases; nucleotides not matched to a gene: 20. The CDR3 contains 20 residues. Germline V gene sequence: CDR1 MDHEN, CDR2 SYDVKM. The CDR3 loop is CASSFVGRVITGESSYEQYF. CDR3 bases: TGTGCCAGCAGTTTTGTGGGCCGTGTGATAACAGGGGAGAGCTCCTACGAGCAGTACTTC.

The chain recombines TRBV9 with TRBJ2-3; TRBD2 matches 11 bases. Germline-derived CDR1 and CDR2 are SGDLS and YYNGEE. The ends lost 4 bases at V and 3 bases at J; junction bases unmatched: 10. The CDR3 sequence is 17 residues long. CDR3 sequence: CASSPTTSGKRTDTQYF. DNA of the CDR3: TGTGCCAGCAGCCCAACGACTAGCGGGAAAAGAACAGATACGCAGTATTTT.

V is TRBV5-4 and J is TRBJ1-5; D unclear. The CDR3 contains 14 residues. The germline gives CDR1 SGHNT, CDR2 YYREEE (reference sequence). The V and J ends lost 2 bases and 7 bases respectively, with 13 bases between them. This CDR3 reads CASSLGGRRQPQHF. CDR3 nucleotide sequence: TGTGCCAGCAGCTTAGGTGGGAGGCGGCAGCCCCAGCATTTT.

The V gene is TRBV19, the J gene TRBJ2-1; no clear D gene. Trimming removed 6 bases from V and 10 bases from J, with 10 bases in between. The CDR3 runs to 11 residues. Germline CDR1 is LNHDA and CDR2 is SQIVND (reference sequence). This CDR3 reads CASSEAEEQFF. CDR3 coding DNA: TGTGCCAGTAGCGAGGCTGAGGAGCAGTTCTTC.

This clone was counted between two and nine times. The chain couples TRBV11-2 to TRBJ2-4; 10 bases match TRBD2. V shed 4 bases, J shed 7 bases, and the junction held 10 bases outside the gene matches. This CDR3 is 16 amino acids long. Germline CDR1 is SGHAT and CDR2 is FQNNGV. The CDR3 region has the DNA TGTGCCAGCAGCTCTAGCGGGAGTCGAAGCGCGAACATTCAGTACTTC. Translating gives CASSSSGSRSANIQYF.

The V call is TRBV4-2, the J call TRBJ2-1; tentative D call: TRBD2 (5 bases). Trimming took off 0 bases at V and 6 bases at J, with 18 bases between the two ends. CDR3 length: 17 amino acids. The germline V gene has CDR1 LGHNA and CDR2 YNFKEQ. In DNA form, the CDR3 reads TGTGCCAGCAGCCAAGAGATCGCGGGCCGTGGGCTCAATGAGCAGTTCTTC. Residues: CASSQEIAGRGLNEQFF.